This T cell receptor (beta chain) was sequenced during a study of Ad26.COV2.S vaccination and SARS-CoV-2 variants. Background on the study: Into the muscle, Ad26.COV2.S was dosed once or twice, 56 days apart. Overall study results and limits: Quantification of TCR breadth and depth may have yielded underestimates of total T cell responses.

Germline values: CDR1 SGHTA, CDR2 FQGTGA. This CDR3 comprises 13 residues. V lost 2 bases and J 7 bases, leaving 12 bases between the germline ends. The method was immunoSEQ multiplex PCR; TCRdb's version includes in-frame clones alone and lacks a portion of them. Altogether about 420,000 clones are present, around 87% being singletons, with the ten largest covering 3.6%. In the case of this clone: Its antigen is not known.

Treatment indicated: approximately 18 received Ad26.COV2.S at low or high dose, single or two shots; roughly five received placebo; per-sample allocation not given. Material that was analyzed had been drawn on day 63 after the first vaccine or placebo injection. This sequence originates from a person aged 18-65 years who received the Ad26.COV2.S COVID-19 vaccine or a placebo. This chain joins TRBV7-3 and TRBJ2-7, with D possibly TRBD2 on 6 matching bases. This material consisted of peripheral blood, taken in a trial of Ad26.COV2.S vaccine versus placebo. The DNA of the CDR3 is TGTGCCAGCAGCTTAGGGGGGAGGAGTGAGCAGTACTTC. This translates into CASSLGGRSEQYF. The whole variable domain, remainder taken from reference TRBV7-3 and TRBJ2-7, is GAGVSQTPSNKVTEKGKYVELRCDPISGHTALYWYRQSLGQGPEFLIYFQGTGAADDSGLPNDRFFAVRPEGSVSTLKIQRTERGDSAVYLCASSLGGRSEQYFGPGTRLTVT.